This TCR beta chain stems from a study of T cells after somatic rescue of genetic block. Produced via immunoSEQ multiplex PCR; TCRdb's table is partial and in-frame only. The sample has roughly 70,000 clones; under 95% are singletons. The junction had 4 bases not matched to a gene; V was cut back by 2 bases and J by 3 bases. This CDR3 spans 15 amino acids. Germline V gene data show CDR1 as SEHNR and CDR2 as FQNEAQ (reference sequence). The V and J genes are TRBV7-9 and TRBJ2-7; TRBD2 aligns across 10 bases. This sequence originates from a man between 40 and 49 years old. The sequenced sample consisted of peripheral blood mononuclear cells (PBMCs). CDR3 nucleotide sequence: TGTGCCAGCAGCTTATCCCTAGCGGGAGTCTACGAGCAGTACTTC. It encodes CASSLSLAGVYEQYF.